This entry lists 22 T cell receptor beta chains sequenced from one sample in a study of Graves' ophthalmopathy and Graves' hyperthyroidism. The authors amplified TCR beta CDR3 regions, and they did so from RNA transcripts for repertoire sequencing. After a first-round RT-PCR with HTBI primers, a second-round multiplex PCR was run. TCRdb ran MiXCR on the multiplex PCR reads and lists one entry per CDR3 protein. This sample has over 40,000 distinct CDR3 sequences, with roughly 52% found just once. The sample comprised peripheral blood. The source of these receptors is an adult man with Graves' ophthalmopathy.

The genes are TRBV20-1 and TRBJ1-6; 9 bases match TRBD1. Trimming removed 5 bases from V and 10 bases from J; junction bases left unmatched: 9. The CDR3 is 14 amino acids. Per the germline V gene, CDR1 is DFQATT and CDR2 is SNEGSKA (reference sequence). DNA of the CDR3: TGCAGTGCTTACGGACAGGGGATAAGATCACCCCTCCACTTT. Translating gives CSAYGQGIRSPLHF.

This chain links TRBV19 with TRBJ1-2, with 10 bases aligning to TRBD1. The germline V gene has CDR1 LNHDA and CDR2 SQIVND (reference sequence). The V segment lost 5 bases and the J segment 8 bases; nucleotides outside the gene matches: 8. This CDR3 is 14 amino acids long. The CDR3 DNA reads as TGTGCCAGTAGTGGCATAGACAGGGGGCAAGGCTACACCTTC. It yields the protein CASSGIDRGQGYTF. Looking up the rest from reference TRBV19 and TRBJ1-2 gives the full variable domain: DGGITQSPKYLFRKEGQNVTLSCEQNLNHDAMYWYRQDPGQGLRLIYYSQIVNDFQKGDIAEGYSVSREKKESFPLTVTSAQKNPTAFYLCASSGIDRGQGYTFGSGTRLTVV.

The genes are TRBV6-5 and TRBJ1-3; a weak D match, TRBD1 (6 bases). This CDR3 has 16 residues. The germline gives CDR1 MNHEY, CDR2 SVGAGI. V dropped 8 bases and J dropped 0 bases, with 17 bases sitting between them. In nucleotides, the CDR3 is TGTGCCAGCTCTCGAGGGGGGGGCTCCTCTGGAAACACCATATATTTT. Its protein is CASSRGGGSSGNTIYF.

In this sample, this clonotype turned up many times. The CDR3: CASSLEQGLNTEAFF. Here the CDR3 DNA reads TGTGCCAGCAGCTTGGAACAGGGATTGAACACTGAAGCTTTCTTT. V is TRBV7-2 and J is TRBJ1-1; weak D call: TRBD1 (6 bases). Germline V lookup: CDR1 SGHTA, CDR2 FQGNSA. V gave up 3 bases and J gave up 0 bases, with 11 bases separating them. The CDR3 sequence is 15 residues long.

A word on this clonotype: The junction departs from germline at one end; a sequencing error may be responsible. The chain couples TRBV14 to TRBJ1-4; no reliable D call. The length of the CDR3 is 11 residues. CDR1 is SGHDN and CDR2 is FVKESK in the germline V gene. CDR3 residues: CTSSQGGELFF. In nucleotides, the CDR3 is TGTACCAGCAGCCAAGGTGGAGAACTGTTTTTT.

This clonotype was detected ten times or more. The chain joins TRBV11-2 to TRBJ1-1; D call uncertain. CDR1 is SGHAT, CDR2 FQNNGV, per germline. This CDR3 is built from 14 residues. V was pared by 3 bases and J by 1 base, with 9 bases between. CDR3: CASSFEGRNTEAFF. The CDR3 DNA is TGTGCCAGCAGCTTTGAGGGTAGGAACACTGAAGCTTTCTTT.

This clonotype is a singleton in its sample. The chain recombines TRBV20-1 with TRBJ2-5; TRBD1 aligns across 8 bases. There are 15 residues in the CDR3. J lost 5 bases, V lost 1 base, and 9 bases had no gene match. Germline loops: CDR1 DFQATT, CDR2 SNEGSKA (reference sequence). The CDR3 bases are TGCAGTGCTAGAGGCCCCGACAGGGGCGGGGAGACCCAGTACTTC. It translates to CSARGPDRGGETQYF.

Remarks on this clonotype: One junction end does not reproduce the germline sequence, and a read error may be involved. The genes are TRBV6-6 and TRBJ1-1; unclear D gene. CDR3 length equals 13 residues. Germline lookup yields CDR1 MNHNY and CDR2 SVGAGI (reference sequence). DNA for the CDR3: TGTGCCAGCAGTGTTCGGGGTAGGGCTGGAGCTTGCTTT. Its translation: CASSVRGRAGACF.

This clonotype was seen at least ten times. J is TRBJ2-7 and V is TRBV11-2; tentative D call: TRBD2 (5 bases). Germline V gene sequence: CDR1 SGHAT, CDR2 FQNNGV. This CDR3 spans 13 amino acids. The V end was cut by 3 bases, the J end by 4 bases, with 10 bases between. The CDR3 coding sequence is TGTGCCAGCAGCTTGTCCGGGGTTTACGAGCAGTACTTC. Protein sequence: CASSLSGVYEQYF.

This clonotype has only a few counts. The rearrangement joins TRBV7-2 to TRBJ1-2, with 8 bases aligning to TRBD1. The CDR3 sequence is 14 residues long. The germline CDR1 and CDR2 sequences are SGHTA and FQGNSA. The J segment lost 5 bases and the V segment lost 1 base, leaving 3 bases of the junction unmatched. CDR3 bases: TGTGCCAGCAGCTTAGGCGGGACAGGTTATGGCTACACCTTC. The encoded protein is CASSLGGTGYGYTF.

This clonotype was recorded a few times. The V and J genes are TRBV20-1 and TRBJ2-5; no reliable D call. The length of the CDR3 is 12 residues. The V end was cut by 6 bases, the J end by 5 bases, with 13 bases between. The germline V gene has CDR1 DFQATT and CDR2 SNEGSKA (reference sequence). CDR3: CSAQSGRETQYF. DNA of the CDR3: TGCAGTGCCCAGAGTGGGCGGGAGACCCAGTACTTC.

The chain recombines TRBV29-1 with TRBJ2-5; unclear D gene. This CDR3 spans 13 amino acids. Per the germline V gene, CDR1 is SQVTM and CDR2 is ANQGSEA. Trimming took off 6 bases at V and 4 bases at J, with 15 bases between the two ends. The CDR3 sequence: CSVPWGERETQYF. In DNA form, the CDR3 reads TGCAGCGTCCCGTGGGGTGAAAGAGAGACCCAGTACTTC.

For this clonotype: A junction end diverges from the germline sequence, so it may reflect a read error. The chain couples TRBV7-2 to TRBJ2-7; TRBD1 matches 7 bases. This CDR3 has 18 amino acids. Germline V lookup: CDR1 SGHTA, CDR2 FQGNSA. The CDR3 DNA reads TGTGCCAGCAGCCAACAACGACCCGGGACAGTGAGGGAATACGAGCGGTACTTC. Translated, it gives CASSQQRPGTVREYERYF.

Comment on this clonotype: The junction shows a germline mismatch at one end, possibly a read error. In nucleotides, the CDR3 is TGTGCCAGCAGGGAAGAAGACAGACCCCAAGAGACCCAGTACTTC. Its protein product is CASREEDRPQETQYF. The chain employs TRBV2 and TRBJ2-5, with D perhaps TRBD1 (5 bases). Per germline, CDR1 SNHLY and CDR2 FYNNEI. This CDR3 comprises 15 residues.

For this clonotype: Since the CDR3 does not end with the conserved phenylalanine or tryptophan, this likely comes from a read error. In nucleotides, the CDR3 is TGTGCCAACAGTGAGTCGCGACAAGCGGGAGTGAATGAGCAGTTCTTA. Translation gives CANSESRQAGVNEQFL. The J gene is TRBJ2-1, the V gene TRBV10-3, with 8 bases matching TRBD2. CDR1 and CDR2 from the germline V gene are ENHRY and SYGVKD. The CDR3 spans 16 residues.

This chain links TRBV28 with TRBJ1-2; D gene unclear. The CDR3 covers 11 residues. CDR1 MDHEN and CDR2 SYDVKM come from the germline V gene. V lost 9 bases and J lost 8, with 13 bases in between. The CDR3 sequence is CASGRLEGYTF. CDR3 coding DNA: TGTGCCAGTGGACGCCTGGAGGGCTACACCTTC.

In this sample, this clonotype turned up many times. The CDR3 nucleotides read TGTGCCAGCAGCTTGGGGGGACAGGGGGCCACGAGCACTGAAGCTTTCTTT. Translated: CASSLGGQGATSTEAFF. This chain joins TRBV5-8 and TRBJ1-1, with 12 bases matching TRBD1. CDR1 and CDR2 from the germline V gene are SGHTS and YDEGEE. V shed 0 bases and J 4 bases; nucleotides not matched to a gene: 7. This CDR3 spans 17 amino acids. The full variable domain, its missing parts supplied by reference TRBV5-8 and TRBJ1-1, is EAGVTQSPTHLIKTRGQQATLRCSPISGHTSVYWYQQALGLGLQFLLWYDEGEERNRGNFPPRFSGRQFPNYSSELNVNALELEDSALYLCASSLGGQGATSTEAFFGQGTRLTVV.

This clonotype was detected ten times or more. This chain joins TRBV28 and TRBJ2-7; the D gene is possibly TRBD2 (5 bases). Trimming took off 4 bases at V and 3 bases at J, with 16 bases between the two ends. Germline V gene lookup returns CDR1 MDHEN and CDR2 SYDVKM. The CDR3 is 15 amino acids. The CDR3 DNA is TGTGCCAGCAGTTCTATGGTTGAGGGCGGCTACGAGCAGTACTTC. It translates to CASSSMVEGGYEQYF.

This clonotype was detected many times. The chain joins TRBV5-4 to TRBJ2-1, with 7 positions matching TRBD2. V shed 2 bases, J shed 3 bases, and the junction held 2 bases outside the gene matches. Germline lookup yields CDR1 SGHNT and CDR2 YYREEE (reference sequence). This CDR3 comprises 14 residues. The chain's CDR3 is CASSLAGFYNEQFF. CDR3 in DNA: TGTGCCAGCAGCTTAGCGGGGTTCTACAATGAGCAGTTCTTC.

CDR3 DNA sequence: TGTGTCAGAAGTATAGCCAGGTCCGGCAATGAGCAGTTCTTC. This gives the protein CVRSIARSGNEQFF. The V call is TRBV19, the J call TRBJ2-1; D is ambiguous. The CDR3 runs to 14 residues. CDR1 and CDR2 (germline): LNHDA, SQIVND (reference sequence).

The chain joins TRBV29-1 to TRBJ2-7; 7 nucleotides align to TRBD1. Germline V gene data show CDR1 as SQVTM and CDR2 as ANQGSEA. CDR3 size: 11 residues. The V and J ends lost 5 bases and 5 bases, in that order; junction bases with no gene match: 3. This CDR3 reads CSVRQGNEQYF. DNA for the CDR3: TGCAGCGTTCGACAGGGCAACGAGCAGTACTTC.

The CDR3 bases are TGTGCCAGCAGTCAAAGAGGCGGTATGCAGTACTTC. Translation: CASSQRGGMQYF. The J gene is TRBJ2-7, the V gene TRBV2; D ambiguous. The CDR3 length is 12 residues. CDR1 and CDR2 (germline): SNHLY, FYNNEI. V lost 5 bases and J 9 bases, leaving 14 bases between the germline ends.